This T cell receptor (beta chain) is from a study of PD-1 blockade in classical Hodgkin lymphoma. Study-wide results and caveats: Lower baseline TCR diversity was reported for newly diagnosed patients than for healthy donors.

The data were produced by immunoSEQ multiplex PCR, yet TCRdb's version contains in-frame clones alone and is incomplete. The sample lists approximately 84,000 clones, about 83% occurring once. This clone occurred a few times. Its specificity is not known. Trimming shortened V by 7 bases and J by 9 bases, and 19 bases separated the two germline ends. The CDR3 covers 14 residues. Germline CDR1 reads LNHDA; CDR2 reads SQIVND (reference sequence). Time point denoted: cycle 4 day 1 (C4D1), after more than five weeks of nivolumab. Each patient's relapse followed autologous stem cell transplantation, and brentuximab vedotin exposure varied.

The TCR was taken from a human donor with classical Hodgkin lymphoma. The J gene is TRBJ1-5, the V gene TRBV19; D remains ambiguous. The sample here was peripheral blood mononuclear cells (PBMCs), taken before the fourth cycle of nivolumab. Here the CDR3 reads CASKKGEGLGPQHF. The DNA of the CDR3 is TGTGCCAGTAAAAAGGGAGAGGGCCTAGGGCCCCAGCATTTT.